This T cell receptor beta chain was recorded in a study of blood T cell repertoires in COVID-19 (dated by TCRdb to about 2020). Some background on the complete study: Samples covering the acute and convalescent phases of COVID-19 were provided by collaborators in the United States, Italy and Spain. The prospective study material was composed of cDNA or gDNA derived from T cells, B-cell-depleted T cells, or PBMCs. Deeply sampled blood TCRbeta repertoires from subjects exposed to, actively infected with, or recovered from COVID-19 were included in the dataset. The repertoires were released in a freely available public database intended as a resource for research on the immune response to SARS-CoV-2. Samples were obtained from the ongoing ImmuneRACE study (first 160 participants) and from over a thousand subjects provided by 6 global collaborators. Sample metadata almost always included a de-identified subject ID, COVID-19 status, age in years and sex. HLA class I and class II types, where available, came from metadata supplied by the sample provider rather than from assay-based typing.

On this clone: No cognate antigen has been identified for it. Nothing much larger sits one base from this clone, and base qualities are not available.

The immunoSEQ Assay, a bias-controlled multiplex PCR, was used to amplify TCRbeta CDR3 regions from genomic DNA. In the authors' own workflow: Nucleated cell counts per sample were estimated from amplification of reference gene primers within the assay. To quantify the absolute abundance of each unique TCRbeta CDR3 rearrangement, sequence reads were collapsed and filtered. For each sample, productive Simpson clonality was calculated as the square root of Simpson's diversity index over productive rearrangements. As stored in TCRdb, this immuneACCESS dataset retains in-frame rearrangements with V and J assigned. A fraction of the clones does not appear; measured against another copy, unresolved V genes explain less than half of the discrepancy, and the remainder lacks a known reason. D and trimming come from the DNA, and the V and J calls and clone size come from that table. Recorded for this sample are about 64,000 clones; 88% of them occurred a single time. The leading ten clones occupy roughly 9.1% of the sample.

Spanning cysteine to phenylalanine, the CDR3 consists of 20 amino acids. The sequence is cut down to CDR3 DNA, 60 bases in frame from base 1. Trimming takes 0 bases off V and 1 base off J; junction bases not matched to a gene: 11. CDR1 LGHNA and CDR2 YNFKEQ are derived from the germline V gene. In the prospective study, participants were roughly 18 to 95 years old, resided in 24 geographic areas of the United States, and were enrolled through a virtual design. To assign participants to cohorts, the prospective study relied on clinical history that participants themselves reported in a screening survey and a study questionnaire. For ImmuneRACE Cohort 3, a participant was defined as recovered based on two consecutive negative NP/OP PCR tests, clearance by a healthcare professional, or resolution of symptoms. In the prospective study, whole blood, serum and a nasopharyngeal or oropharyngeal swab were collected from each participant by mobile phlebotomists. Over a roughly 2-month period, participants in the prospective study had the option of providing additional blood draws and questionnaires. Before DNA extraction, prospective study blood samples were shipped either frozen or at room temperature.

Here is what the overall study found, with its caveats: The amount of clinical and demographic metadata varied by source and participant and was provided uncurated.

The sample consisted of PBMCs or T cells enriched from blood (not recorded which). This sequence uses TRBV4-2 and TRBJ2-2; TRBD2 agrees with 10 junctional bases. The origin of this receptor is a woman aged 40 to 49 who had recovered from COVID-19. The CDR3 corresponds to CASSQDPVVAGGLNTGELFF. Read as DNA, the sequence is TGTGCCAGCAGCCAAGATCCGGTGGTAGCGGGGGGCCTGAACACCGGGGAGCTGTTTTTT.